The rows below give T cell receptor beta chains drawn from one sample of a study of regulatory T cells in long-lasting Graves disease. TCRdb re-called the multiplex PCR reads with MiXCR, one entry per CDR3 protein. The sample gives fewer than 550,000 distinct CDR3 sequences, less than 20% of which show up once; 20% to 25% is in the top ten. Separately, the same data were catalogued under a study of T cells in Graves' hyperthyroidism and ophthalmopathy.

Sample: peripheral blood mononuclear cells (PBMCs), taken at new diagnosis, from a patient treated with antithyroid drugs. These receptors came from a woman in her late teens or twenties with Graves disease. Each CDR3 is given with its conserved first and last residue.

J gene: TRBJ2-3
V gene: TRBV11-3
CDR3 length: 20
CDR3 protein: CASRFSDFGTSGSGGDTQYF

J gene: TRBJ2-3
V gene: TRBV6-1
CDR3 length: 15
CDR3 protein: CASSGRVGSTDTQYF

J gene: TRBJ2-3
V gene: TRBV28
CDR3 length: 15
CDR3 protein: CASSSGAGAKDTQYF

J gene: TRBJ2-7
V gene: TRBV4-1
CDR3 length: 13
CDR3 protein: CASSQVPGPEQYF

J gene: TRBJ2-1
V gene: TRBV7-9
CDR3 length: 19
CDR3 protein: CASSTRPWAGRRSYNEQFF

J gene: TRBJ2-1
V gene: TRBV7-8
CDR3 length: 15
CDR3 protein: CASSLTRAGYGEQFF

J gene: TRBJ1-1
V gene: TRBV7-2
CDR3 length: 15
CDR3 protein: CASSLAARVNTEAFF

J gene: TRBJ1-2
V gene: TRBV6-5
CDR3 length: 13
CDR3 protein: CASSYVRDYGYTF

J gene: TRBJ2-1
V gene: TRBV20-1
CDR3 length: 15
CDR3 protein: CSARAGAFPREEQFF

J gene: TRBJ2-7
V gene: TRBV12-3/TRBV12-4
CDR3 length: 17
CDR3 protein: CASSLGFGRRPSYEQYF

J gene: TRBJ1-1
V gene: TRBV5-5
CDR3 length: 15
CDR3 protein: CASSSQLGGVPEAFF

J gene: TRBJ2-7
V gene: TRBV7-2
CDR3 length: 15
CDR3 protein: CASSRGQGTSYEQYF

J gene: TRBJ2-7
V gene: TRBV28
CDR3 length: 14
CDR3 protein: CASSLIGGTYEQYF

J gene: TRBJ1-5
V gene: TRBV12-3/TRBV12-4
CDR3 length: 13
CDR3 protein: CASRSNSNQPQHF

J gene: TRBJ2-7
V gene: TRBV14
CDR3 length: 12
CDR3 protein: CASSLQTSGAIF

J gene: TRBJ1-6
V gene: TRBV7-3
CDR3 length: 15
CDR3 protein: CASSLSSGVNSPLHF

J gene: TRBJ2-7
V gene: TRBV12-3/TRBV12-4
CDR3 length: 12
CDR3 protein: CASSRSHPEQYF

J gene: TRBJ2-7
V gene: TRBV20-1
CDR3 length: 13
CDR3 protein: CSAFAPLLGEQYF

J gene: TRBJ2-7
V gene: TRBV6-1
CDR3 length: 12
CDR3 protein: CASSQASYEQYF

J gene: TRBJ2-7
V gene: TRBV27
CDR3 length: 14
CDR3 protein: CASSLTTSGAEQYF

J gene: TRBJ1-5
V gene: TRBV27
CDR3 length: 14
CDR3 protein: CASSDRGRDQPQHF

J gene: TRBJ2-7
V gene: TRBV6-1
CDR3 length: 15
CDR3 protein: CASSKTSGSSYEQYF

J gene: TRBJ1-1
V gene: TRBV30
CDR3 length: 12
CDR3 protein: CAGLDRNTEAFF

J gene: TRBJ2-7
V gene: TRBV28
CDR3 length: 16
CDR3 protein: CASRPPPGQGDPEQYF